The clone carrying this TCR beta chain was picked up a small number of times. Single cDNA molecules in the library carried unique molecular identifiers attached during preparation. TCRdb fed the RACE reads into MiXCR, producing one record per CDR3 protein. The sample includes around 110,000 distinct CDR3 sequences, 10% to 15% of them seen just once. The data were taken from a study of human T cells and chemical hapten exposure. The time point: pre-sensitization, week 0. The treatment denotes: therapeutic diphenylcyclopropenone sensitization with weekly scalp DPC. Alopecia patients between 18 and 70 years old and suitable for DPC were used as donors. V was clipped by 8 bases and J by 9 bases; unmatched bases: 10. In germline, CDR1 is SGHTA, CDR2 FQGNSA. The CDR3 consists of 14 residues.

This receptor was identified in a woman aged 45-59 years with alopecia areata. Some clones in this sample may be carry-over from other donors' samples. The J gene is TRBJ2-1, the V gene TRBV7-2, with TRBD1 matching over 10 bases. Material: whole blood, obtained in connection with sensitization to the hapten diphenylcyclopropenone (DPC). CDR3 bases: TGTGCCAGCCGCAGGGAGACAGGGGGCTTTGAGCAGTTCTTC. It translates to CASRRETGGFEQFF.